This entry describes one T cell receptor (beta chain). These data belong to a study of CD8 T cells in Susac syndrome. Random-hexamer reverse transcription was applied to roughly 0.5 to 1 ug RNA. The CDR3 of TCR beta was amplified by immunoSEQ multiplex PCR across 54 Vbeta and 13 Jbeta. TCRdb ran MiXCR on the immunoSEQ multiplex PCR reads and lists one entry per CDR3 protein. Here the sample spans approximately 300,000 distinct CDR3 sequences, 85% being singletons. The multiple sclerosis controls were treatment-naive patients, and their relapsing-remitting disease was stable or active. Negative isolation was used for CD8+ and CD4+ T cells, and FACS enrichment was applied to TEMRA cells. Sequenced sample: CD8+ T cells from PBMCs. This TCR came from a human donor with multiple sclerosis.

Written as DNA, the CDR3 is TGTGCCAGCAGCCGCCCAGGGGGCGTGGGGGAGACCCAGTACTTC. It encodes CASSRPGGVGETQYF. The chain is built from TRBV7-9 and TRBJ2-5; 8 nucleotides line up with TRBD1. CDR1 and CDR2 (germline): SEHNR, FQNEAQ (reference sequence). Trimming cost V 5 bases and J 5 bases; bases outside gene matches: 10. This CDR3 region has 15 residues.